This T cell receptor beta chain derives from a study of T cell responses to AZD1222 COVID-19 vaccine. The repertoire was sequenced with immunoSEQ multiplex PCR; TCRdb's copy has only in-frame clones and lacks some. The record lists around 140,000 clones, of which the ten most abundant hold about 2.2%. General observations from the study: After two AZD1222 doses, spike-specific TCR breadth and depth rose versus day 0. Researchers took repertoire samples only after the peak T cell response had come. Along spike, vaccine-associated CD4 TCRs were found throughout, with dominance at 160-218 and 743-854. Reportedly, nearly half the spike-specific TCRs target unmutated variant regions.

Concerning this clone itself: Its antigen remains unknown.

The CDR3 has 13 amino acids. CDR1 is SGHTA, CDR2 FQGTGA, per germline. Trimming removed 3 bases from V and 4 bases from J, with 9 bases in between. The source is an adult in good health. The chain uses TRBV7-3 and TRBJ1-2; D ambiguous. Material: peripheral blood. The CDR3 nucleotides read TGTGCCAGCAGCTTGGACGGATTCTATGGCTACACCTTC. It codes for CASSLDGFYGYTF.